The text below deals with one T cell receptor (beta chain). Its antigen is currently unknown. This same CDR3 is encoded by further DNA sequences in the sample. The CDR3 is 14 amino acids. Between the trimmed V and J ends, which lost 2 bases and 4 bases, there was a span of 11 bases. Germline values: CDR1 SEHNR, CDR2 FQNEAQ (reference sequence). Sequenced by immunoSEQ multiplex PCR; TCRdb stores in-frame clones only, minus some. The sample consists of 2,500,000 or so clones, 85% to 95% of them appearing once. The sample originates from a study of shared clonotypes between healthy human individuals. Study summary: Per-donor plates numbered three CD4 naive, three CD4 memory, two CD8 naive and one CD8 memory. Study-level results: The naive CD4 repertoires of a handful of donors were compared, and approximately 5% of clonotypes were shared. The study generally estimated greater richness for naive than memory subsets.

The donors were all Caucasian adults (living in Nashville, Tennessee). The chain employs TRBV7-9 and TRBJ1-1; a weak D match, TRBD1 (5 bases). The sample was naive CD4+ T cells sorted from blood. Noted subset: CD45RA+ positively selected. The receptor was derived from a man between 18 and 29 years old in good health. The CDR3 DNA reads as TGTGCCAGCAGCTTACAGGGAGCCGGCACTGAAGCTTTCTTT. Its protein is CASSLQGAGTEAFF.